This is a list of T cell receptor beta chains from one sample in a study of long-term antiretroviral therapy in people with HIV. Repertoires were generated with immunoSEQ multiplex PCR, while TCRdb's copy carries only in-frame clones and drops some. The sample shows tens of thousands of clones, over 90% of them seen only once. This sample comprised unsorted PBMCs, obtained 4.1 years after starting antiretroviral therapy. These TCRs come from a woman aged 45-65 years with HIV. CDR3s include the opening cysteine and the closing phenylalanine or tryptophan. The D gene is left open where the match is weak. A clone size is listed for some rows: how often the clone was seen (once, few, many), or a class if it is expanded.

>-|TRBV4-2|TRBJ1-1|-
TGTGCCAGCAGCCAAGTTGGGCAGTTGAACACTGAAGCTTTCTTT
CASSQVGQLNTEAFF
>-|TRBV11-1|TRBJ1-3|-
TGTGCCAGCAGCTTAGGAAACACCATATATTTT
CASSLGNTIYF
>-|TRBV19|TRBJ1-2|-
TGTGCCAGTAGCCCCACAGGGACCCACCCCGATGGCTACACCTTC
CASSPTGTHPDGYTF
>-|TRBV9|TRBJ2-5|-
TGTGCCAGCAGCGTAGGACGACAAGAGACCCAGTACTTC
CASSVGRQETQYF
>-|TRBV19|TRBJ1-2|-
TGTGCCAGTACCTCTAGGGGACTCTTCGACTATGGCTACACCTTC
CASTSRGLFDYGYTF
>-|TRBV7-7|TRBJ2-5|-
TGTGCTAGCAGCTTCCAAGGGGCTGGGACCCAGTACTTC
CASSFQGAGTQYF
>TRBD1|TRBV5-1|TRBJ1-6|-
TGCGCCAGCAGCAGGGACAGGGTTGAGTCACCCCTCCACTTT
CASSRDRVESPLHF
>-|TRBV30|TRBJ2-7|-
TGTGCCTGGAGTCGGACAGTCCCCTACGAGCAGTACTTC
CAWSRTVPYEQYF
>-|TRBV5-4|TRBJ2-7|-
TGTGCCAGCAGCTTGGGTGGACGGGACTTTTACGAGCAGTACTTC
CASSLGGRDFYEQYF
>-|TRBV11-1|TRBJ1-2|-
TGTGCCAGCAGCGCAGACCCGGGACCCATGTATGGCTACACCTTC
CASSADPGPMYGYTF
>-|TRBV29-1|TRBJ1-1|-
TGCAGCGTTGCATCCTGGGGCGTGAACACTGAAGCTTTCTTT
CSVASWGVNTEAFF
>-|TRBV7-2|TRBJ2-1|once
TGTGCCAGCAGCCCCTCGAGGGGCCGGGACAATGAGCAGTTCTTC
CASSPSRGRDNEQFF
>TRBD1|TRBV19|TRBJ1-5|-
TGTGCCAGTAGCACTGGACAGGGACGCAATCAGCCCCAGCATTTT
CASSTGQGRNQPQHF
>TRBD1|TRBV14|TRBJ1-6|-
TGTGCCAGCAGCCATGTTTCCGGGACAGGGGTATCACCCCTCCACTTT
CASSHVSGTGVSPLHF
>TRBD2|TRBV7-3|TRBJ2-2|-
TGTGCCAGCAGCCGTAGCGGGGGGTCAAACACCGGGGAGCTGTTTTTT
CASSRSGGSNTGELFF
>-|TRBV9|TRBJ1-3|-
TGTGCCAGCAGCGCTCGAACCAACAGGGGAAACACCATATATTTT
CASSARTNRGNTIYF
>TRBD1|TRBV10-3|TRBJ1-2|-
TGTGCCATCAGTGCAGACTCCGGGACAGGGGGAAACTATGGCTACACCTTC
CAISADSGTGGNYGYTF
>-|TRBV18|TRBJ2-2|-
TGTGCCAGCTCACCAGGGGGGAACACCGGGGAGCTGTTTTTT
CASSPGGNTGELFF
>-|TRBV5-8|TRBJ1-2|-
TGTGCCAGCAGCCCTCCAAACCGTGGCTACACCTTC
CASSPPNRGYTF
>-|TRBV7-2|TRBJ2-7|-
TGTGCCAGCAGCTTAGAATCACGTTTCTACGAGCAGTACTTC
CASSLESRFYEQYF
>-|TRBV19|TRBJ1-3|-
TGTGCCAGTAGTATCCCAGGGTCTGGAAACACCATATATTTT
CASSIPGSGNTIYF
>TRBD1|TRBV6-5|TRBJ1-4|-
TGTGCCAGCAGCGGACGGACAGGCGCGGATGAAAAACTGTTTTTT
CASSGRTGADEKLFF
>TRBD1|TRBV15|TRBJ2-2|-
TGTGCCACCAGCAGATCCTCAGGGGGCAACACCGGGGAGCTGTTTTTT
CATSRSSGGNTGELFF
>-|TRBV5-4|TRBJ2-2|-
TGTGCCAGCAGCAGTGCCGAGAACACCGGGGAGCTGTTTTTT
CASSSAENTGELFF
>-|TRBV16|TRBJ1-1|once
TGTGCCAGCAGCCAATCTTCATCGGGGGCCTACAACACTGAAGCTTTCTTT
CASSQSSSGAYNTEAFF
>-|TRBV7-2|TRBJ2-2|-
TGTGCCAGCAGCTTAGACGGCCTCGCCGGGGAGCTGTTTTTT
CASSLDGLAGELFF
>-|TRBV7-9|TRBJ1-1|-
TGTGCCAGCAGCTTAGTGTTCAGGGACTTTAGGGCTGAAGCTTTCTTT
CASSLVFRDFRAEAFF
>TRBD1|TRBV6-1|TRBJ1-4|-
TGTGCCAGCAGTGAGGGACAGGGGGCTAATGAAAAACTGTTTTTT
CASSEGQGANEKLFF
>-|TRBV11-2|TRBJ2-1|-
TGTGCCAGCAGCTTAGACCACAACAATGAGCAGTTCTTC
CASSLDHNNEQFF
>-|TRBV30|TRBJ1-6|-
TGTGCCTGGAGTAGCTCCTATAATTCACCCCTCCACTTT
CAWSSSYNSPLHF
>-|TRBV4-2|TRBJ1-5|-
TGTGCCAGCAGCCAAGAGCCGACCTCATACCTTGAGGGCAATCAGCCCCAGCATTTT
CASSQEPTSYLEGNQPQHF
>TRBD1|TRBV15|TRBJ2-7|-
TGTGCCACCAGCTTGGGACAGGGTCCCTACGAGCAGTACTTC
CATSLGQGPYEQYF
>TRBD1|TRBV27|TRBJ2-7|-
TGTGCCAGCAGTTTTGGACAGGACAGCTCCTACGAGCAGTACTTC
CASSFGQDSSYEQYF
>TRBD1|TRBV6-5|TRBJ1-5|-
TGTGCCAGCAGCCGCTTTAACAGGGGACGGCAGCCCCAGCATTTT
CASSRFNRGRQPQHF
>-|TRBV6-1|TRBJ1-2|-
TGTGCCAGCAGTGAAGTACGAAGTGGCTACACCTTC
CASSEVRSGYTF
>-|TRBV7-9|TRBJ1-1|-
TGTGCCAGCAGCTTAGCGCTGACAGTCGAAGCTTTCTTT
CASSLALTVEAFF
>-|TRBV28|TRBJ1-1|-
TGTGCCAGCAGTCCTAGGGGGGACCTCGGTACTGAAGCTTTCTTT
CASSPRGDLGTEAFF
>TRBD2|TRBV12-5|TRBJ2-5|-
TGTGCTAGTGGTTTGACTAGCGGGGGATCCCAAGAGACCCAGTACTTC
CASGLTSGGSQETQYF
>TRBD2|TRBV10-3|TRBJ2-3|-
TGTGCCATCGGGGGACTAGGGCGGGGGGACACAGATACGCAGTATTTT
CAIGGLGRGDTDTQYF
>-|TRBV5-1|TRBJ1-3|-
TGCGCCAGCAGCTTGGCCGGGGGACAAAATGGAAACACCATATATTTT
CASSLAGGQNGNTIYF
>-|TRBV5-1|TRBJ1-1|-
TGCGCCAGCAGCTTGGGGGACCCTATGAACACTGAAGCTTTCTTT
CASSLGDPMNTEAFF
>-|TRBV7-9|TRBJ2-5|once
TGTGCCAGCAGCGGCGAGGAGGGGTCACCGCAAGAGACCCAGTACTTC
CASSGEEGSPQETQYF
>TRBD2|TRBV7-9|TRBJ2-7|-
TGTGCCAGCAGCTCGCTAACTAGCGGGGATTCCTACGAGCAGTACTTC
CASSSLTSGDSYEQYF
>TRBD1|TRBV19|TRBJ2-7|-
TGTGCCAGTAGTGCAGCGGGGGGACAGGGGGCCTACGAGCAGTACTTC
CASSAAGGQGAYEQYF
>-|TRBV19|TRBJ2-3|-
TGTGCCAGTGGACAGGGAGGGGGTAGCACAGATACGCAGTATTTT
CASGQGGGSTDTQYF
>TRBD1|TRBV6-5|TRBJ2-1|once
TGTGCCAGCAGAAGGGACAGCTACAATGAGCAGTTCTTC
CASRRDSYNEQFF
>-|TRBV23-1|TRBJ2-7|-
TGCGCCAGCAGTCAGCCGGTCCACGAGCAGTACTTC
CASSQPVHEQYF
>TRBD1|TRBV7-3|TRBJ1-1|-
TGTGCCAGCAGCAATCGCAGGGGGACTGAAGCTTTCTTT
CASSNRRGTEAFF
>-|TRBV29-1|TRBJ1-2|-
TGCAGCGTCGGTGGGGGGGCCGCCTATGGCTACACCTTC
CSVGGGAAYGYTF
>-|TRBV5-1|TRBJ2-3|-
TGCGCCACTCGCCCCGGGGGTCGGGGCACAGATACGCAGTATTTT
CATRPGGRGTDTQYF
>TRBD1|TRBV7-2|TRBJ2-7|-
TGTGCCAGCAGCTTAGGGTCAGGGGGCGGCGAGCAGTACTTC
CASSLGSGGGEQYF
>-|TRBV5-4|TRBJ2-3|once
TGTGCCAGCAGTTGGGGGGCGGGCACAGATACGCAGTATTTT
CASSWGAGTDTQYF
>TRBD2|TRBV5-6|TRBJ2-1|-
TGTGCCAGCAGCTCCGACCTAGCGGGGGGGCACAATGAGCAGTTCTTC
CASSSDLAGGHNEQFF
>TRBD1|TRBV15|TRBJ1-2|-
TGTGCCACCAGCAGTGCTCAACTCGGGACAGCCAACGGTGGCTACACCTTC
CATSSAQLGTANGGYTF
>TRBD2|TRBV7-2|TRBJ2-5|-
TGTGCCAGCAGCTTAACCCGGGAGGAAGAGACCCAGTACTTC
CASSLTREEETQYF
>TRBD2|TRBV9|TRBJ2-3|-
TGTGCCAGCAGCGCGACACCGACTAGCGCGCGGGGGAATACGCAGTATTTT
CASSATPTSARGNTQYF
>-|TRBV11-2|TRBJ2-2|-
TGTGCCAGCAGCTCCCAACGCGGGGGCTCGCTTACCGGGGAGCTGTTTTTT
CASSSQRGGSLTGELFF
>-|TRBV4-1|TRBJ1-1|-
TGCGCCAGCAGCCAAGAGCGGGTTGGGGCTTTCTTT
CASSQERVGAFF
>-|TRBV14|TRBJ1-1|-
TGTGCCAGCAGCCAGTCGACAAGAGCCGGTGAAGCTTTCTTT
CASSQSTRAGEAFF